This TCR beta chain emerged from a study of early stage breast cancer tumors. About the research overall: Each sample averaged around 9.2-fold read coverage. Study-wide points: In most of the 16 patients, blood comparison separated tumor from normal breast.

Produced via immunoSEQ multiplex PCR; TCRdb's table is partial and in-frame only. The sample carries more than 60,000 clones, 65% to 80% recorded once. This clone occurred a few times. Its antigen is still unknown. Specimen: blood. The source of this sequence is a person between 55 and 69 years old with breast cancer.

The CDR3 region is CASSVSGTVAKNIQYF. The CDR3 bases are TGTGCCAGCAGCGTCTCCGGGACCGTAGCCAAAAACATTCAGTACTTC. This chain links TRBV11-2 with TRBJ2-4; D is perhaps TRBD1 or TRBD2 (5 bases each). Germline CDR1 is SGHAT and CDR2 is FQNNGV. Trimming removed 5 bases at V and 0 bases at J, with 14 bases between. The CDR3 consists of 16 residues.